A selection of T cell receptor beta chains follows, all from one sample in a study of shared clonotypes between healthy human individuals. Clones were sequenced by immunoSEQ multiplex PCR, and TCRdb holds only the in-frame ones, with some missing. The sample includes a few hundred thousand clones, 65% to 70% of them seen just once. The sequencing sample was made of memory CD4+ T cells sorted from blood. All receptors come from a man younger than 40 in good health. Both conserved end residues are part of each CDR3. D genes are given only for firm matches. Some rows mark clone size as missing; the rest say once, few, many or name a class of expanded clone.

j_call | d_call | v_call | clone_size | cdr3_nt | cdr3_aa
TRBJ2-7 | - | TRBV5-1 | - | TGCGCCAGCAAAGCGGACCGCTCGTACGAGCAGTACTTC | CASKADRSYEQYF
TRBJ1-5 | TRBD1 | TRBV5-8 | - | TGTGCCAGCAGCTCGGACAGGGCGGATCAGCCCCAGCATTTT | CASSSDRADQPQHF
TRBJ1-5 | TRBD1 | TRBV5-6 | - | TGTGCCAGCAGCCCAGGTCCGGGACAGAGCAATCAGCCCCAGCATTTT | CASSPGPGQSNQPQHF
TRBJ2-3 | - | TRBV7-2 | many | TGTGCCAGCAGCTTAAGTGGGGGTACGCAGTATTTT | CASSLSGGTQYF
TRBJ2-7 | TRBD1 | TRBV7-6 | - | TGTGCCAGCAGCTTCCTGAAACAGGGACAGGGGCCCTACGAGCAGTACTTC | CASSFLKQGQGPYEQYF
TRBJ2-1 | - | TRBV12-5 | - | TGTGCTAGTTCCGCCCTGGGGAATGAGCAGTTCTTC | CASSALGNEQFF
TRBJ1-4 | TRBD1 | TRBV6-5 | - | TGTGCCAGCAGTAACGACAGGGGCGGAAAACTGTTTTTT | CASSNDRGGKLFF
TRBJ1-4 | TRBD1 | TRBV5-6 | - | TGTGCCAGCAGCGGGGGACAGGGTCGAGGATTTTGGGATGAAAAACTGTTTTTT | CASSGGQGRGFWDEKLFF
TRBJ2-7 | TRBD1 | TRBV6-6 | once | TGTGCCAGCAGACCCGGACAGGGTGACGACGAGCAGTACTTC | CASRPGQGDDEQYF
TRBJ2-7 | - | TRBV15 | once | TGTGCCACCAGCAGAGAAAATCGGGGTTCAGGCGAGCAGTACTTC | CATSRENRGSGEQYF
TRBJ2-1 | - | TRBV6-1 | - | TGTGCCAGCAGTGATGTTGCTAATGAGCAGTTCTTC | CASSDVANEQFF
TRBJ2-7 | - | TRBV30 | - | TGTGCCTGGAGTGGAGGGTACGAGCAGTACTTC | CAWSGGYEQYF
TRBJ2-5 | - | TRBV29-1 | - | TGCAGCGCTCTACCCGGGACTCAAGAGACCCAGTACTTC | CSALPGTQETQYF
TRBJ2-5 | - | TRBV18 | few | TGTGCCAGCTCACCGCAGACAGGTCTGGAGACCCAGTACTTC | CASSPQTGLETQYF
TRBJ2-7 | - | TRBV29-1 | - | TGCAGCGCCCTAACAGGGTACGAGCAGTACTTC | CSALTGYEQYF
TRBJ2-1 | TRBD2 | TRBV5-1 | - | TGCGCCAGCAGCCCGGGACTAGCGTCGGATGAGCAGTTCTTC | CASSPGLASDEQFF
TRBJ2-2 | - | TRBV7-2 | - | TGTGCCAGCAGCCACGGACTAAACACCGGGGAGCTGTTTTTT | CASSHGLNTGELFF
TRBJ1-2 | - | TRBV7-9 | - | TGTGCCAGCAGCTTAAGCTTAGCCTCCGGGCCGATCTATGGCTACACCTTC | CASSLSLASGPIYGYTF
TRBJ2-7 | - | TRBV5-6 | - | TGTGCCAGCAGCCGGGAGCGCTCGGGCGAGCAGTACTTC | CASSRERSGEQYF
TRBJ2-7 | - | TRBV28 | - | TGTGCCAGCAGTTTTGGCGGGCCCCAGTCCTACGAGCAGTACTTC | CASSFGGPQSYEQYF